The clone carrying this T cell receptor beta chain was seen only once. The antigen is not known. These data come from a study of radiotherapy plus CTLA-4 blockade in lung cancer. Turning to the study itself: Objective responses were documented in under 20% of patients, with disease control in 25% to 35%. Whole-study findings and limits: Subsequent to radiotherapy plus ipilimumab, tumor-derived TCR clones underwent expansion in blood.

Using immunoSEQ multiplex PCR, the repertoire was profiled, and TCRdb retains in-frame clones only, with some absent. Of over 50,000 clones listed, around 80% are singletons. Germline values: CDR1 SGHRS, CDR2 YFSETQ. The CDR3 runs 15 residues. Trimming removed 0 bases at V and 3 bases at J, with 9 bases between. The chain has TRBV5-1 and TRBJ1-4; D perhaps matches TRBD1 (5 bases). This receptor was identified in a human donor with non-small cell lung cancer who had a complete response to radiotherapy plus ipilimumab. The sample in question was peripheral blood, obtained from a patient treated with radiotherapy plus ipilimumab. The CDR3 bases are TGCGCCAGCAGCTTGGACGGGGGACCTAATGAAAAACTGTTTTTT. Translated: CASSLDGGPNEKLFF.